Below, 2 T cell receptor beta chains from the same sample are listed, as sequenced in a study of T cells in Graves' hyperthyroidism and ophthalmopathy. TCR beta CDR3 region amplification was performed from RNA transcripts. HTBI primers were the set used in a first-round RT-PCR of the TCR CDR3. TCRdb re-derived calls from the multiplex PCR reads in MiXCR, one entry per CDR3 protein. Of roughly 240,000 distinct CDR3 sequences listed, about 15% are singletons. Sample: blood. These receptors were obtained from a young woman with Graves' ophthalmopathy.

This clonotype was counted at least ten times. CDR3 protein: CASSHSSGRGTDTQYF. CDR3 coding DNA: TGTGCCAGCAGTCACAGTAGCGGGAGAGGCACAGATACGCAGTATTTT. The chain employs TRBV27 and TRBJ2-3, with 9 nucleotides matching TRBD2. CDR1 MNHEY and CDR2 SMNVEV come from the germline V gene (reference sequence). CDR3 size: 16 residues. J gave up 1 base and V 5 bases, and 7 bases lay outside the gene matches.

This clonotype has ten or more counts. This rearrangement joins TRBV30 to TRBJ2-1, with TRBD2 identical over 8 bases. Germline-derived CDR1 and CDR2 are GTSNPN and SVGIG (reference sequence). The CDR3 is 13 residues long. Unmatched junction bases numbered 10, after V lost 5 bases and J lost 10 bases. CDR3 sequence reads: CAWDKRGLGEQFF. Written as DNA, the CDR3 is TGTGCCTGGGATAAGCGGGGGCTGGGGGAGCAGTTCTTC. Full variable domain (outside the CDR3, taken from reference TRBV30 and TRBJ2-1): SQTIHQWPATLVQPVGSPLSLECTVEGTSNPNLYWYRQAAGRGLQLLFYSVGIGQISSEVPQNLSASRPQDRQFILSSKKLLLSDSGFYLCAWDKRGLGEQFFGPGTRLTVL.